The present T cell receptor (beta chain) was sequenced within a study of a mutant IDH1 vaccine in newly diagnosed glioma (dated by TCRdb to the early 2020s). Concerning the study at large: Of the approximately 30 treated patients, roughly 60% were male and about 38% were female, and the mean age was 40.4 years. Longitudinal TCRB deep sequencing was performed for roughly 24 treated patients wherever samples were available for exploratory analyses. Peripheral blood was drawn at six visits: V03 (baseline), V05, V07, V10, V12 and V13. Before enrollment, most patients had been given radiochemotherapy with temozolomide as standard therapy, while the rest had received either radiotherapy alone or temozolomide alone. Findings and caveats that apply to the study as a whole: Immune responses induced by the vaccine were seen in 90% to 95% of patients across multiple MHC alleles. PBMC samples for TCRB deep sequencing were selected based on availability. It was noted by the authors that analyses of patient blood samples could not be reproduced owing to sample limitations. Changes in the top peripheral T cell clonotypes picked up by TCRB sequencing did not appear to be linked to pseudoprogression.

A note on this clone: Its binding antigen is unknown. Base quality data are lacking; no much larger clone is found one base away.

From the cysteine through the phenylalanine, the CDR3 covers 16 amino acids. Here the CDR3 DNA is all that survives: 48 bases in frame from base 1. After removal of 1 base from V and 5 bases from J, the junction retains 11 bases not matched to a gene. The germline V gene specifies SGHRS as CDR1 and YFSETQ as CDR2. The sample's time point, from its label and the paper: baseline, week 1 (first vaccination visit). The treatment or condition label of this sample denotes: pre-vaccination baseline after standard-of-care therapy. Newly diagnosed WHO grade 3 or 4 IDH1-mutant astrocytomas showing loss of nuclear ATRX were present in the donors. The samples were drawn from NOA16, a multicentre, single-arm, open-label phase I trial in Germany that tested a mutant IDH1 peptide vaccine in humans for the first time. Visit V03 blood draws served as the baseline sample for immunogenicity testing. Genomic DNA for TCRB sequencing was extracted from EDTA blood using the DNeasy Blood and Tissue Kit.

Receptor libraries were prepared by the immunoSEQ multiplex PCR assay. Following the manufacturer's protocol, the hsTCRB Kit was used to amplify rearranged TCR beta chain sequences. An Illumina MiSeq was used to sequence the TCRB libraries. Concerning the study's data processing: The kit vendor's proprietary platform handled demultiplexing, trimming and gene mapping. TCRdb holds this immuneACCESS table with in-frame rearrangements only. Some clones are missing; in checked studies, unresolved V genes explain under half, and the rest has no known cause. The V and J calls and the clone size are those of that table, but D and trimming were determined from the DNA. Across this sample there are roughly 99,000 clones, with around nine tenths seen only once. The ten largest clones take up roughly 0.54% of the sample.

The chain links TRBV5-1 with TRBJ1-1, and TRBD1 matches 7 of the central bases. Sequences were derived from PBMCs, sampled from a glioma patient treated with radiotherapy, temozolomide or both. The clonotype originates from a woman in her 50s with glioma. The DNA reads as follows: TGCGCCAGCAGCTTGTCGGACAGGTCCCCCCGGACTGAAGCTTTCTTT. It encodes CASSLSDRSPRTEAFF. The variable domain in full, with residues beyond the CDR3 obtained from the reference TRBV5-1 and TRBJ1-1 genes, is KAGVTQTPRYLIKTRGQQVTLSCSPISGHRSVSWYQQTPGQGLQFLFEYFSETQRNKGNFPGRFSGRQFSNSRSEMNVSTLELGDSALYLCASSLSDRSPRTEAFFGQGTRLTVV.